These T cell receptor beta chains were read from a single sample in a study of beta chain features in type 1 diabetes. Repertoires were generated with immunoSEQ multiplex PCR, while TCRdb's copy carries only in-frame clones and drops some. The sample consists of 200,000 to 250,000 clones, about 14% of them appearing once. Sequenced input: naive CD4+ T cells from blood. All receptors derive from a woman between 40 and 55 years old in good health. Each CDR3 is given with its conserved first and last residue. A D gene is named only where the DNA matches it firmly. Part of the rows lack a size; the others show once, few, many or a class for expanded clones.

clone size	J gene	D gene	V gene	CDR3 DNA	CDR3 protein
.	TRBJ2-3	TRBD1	TRBV19	TGTGCCAGTGCCGACAGGGGGTACACAGATACGCAGTATTTT	CASADRGYTDTQYF
.	TRBJ1-1	.	TRBV9	TGTGCCAGCAGCGTAGAGGCAGCGATGAACACTGAAGCTTTCTTT	CASSVEAAMNTEAFF
.	TRBJ2-1	.	TRBV15	TGTGCTACGCAGCTAACGCAGGGTTCAGTTGAGCAGTTCTTC	CATQLTQGSVEQFF
.	TRBJ2-5	.	TRBV11-2	TGTGCCAGCAGCTTAGGGCCAGGGCAGACCCAGTACTTC	CASSLGPGQTQYF
few	TRBJ2-7	.	TRBV29-1	TGCAGCGTTGGTAGGCAGGGCTACGAGCAGTACTTC	CSVGRQGYEQYF
.	TRBJ2-7	TRBD2	TRBV19	TGTGCCAGTAGTATAGTCGGGGGGAGCTCCTACGAGCAGTACTTC	CASSIVGGSSYEQYF
.	TRBJ2-1	TRBD1	TRBV5-1	TGCGCCAGCGGGTCTAGGGACAGGGAAAAGCAGTTCTTC	CASGSRDREKQFF
.	TRBJ2-7	TRBD1	TRBV5-6	TGTGCCAGCAGCCCCTGGACAGGAACCTACGAGCAGTACTTC	CASSPWTGTYEQYF
.	TRBJ2-2	TRBD1	TRBV5-4	TGTGCCAGCAGCTCTGAGACAGGGGCGGCCGGGGAGCTGTTTTTT	CASSSETGAAGELFF
few	TRBJ2-5	.	TRBV5-5	TGTGCCAGCAGCTTCGACCCTCGAACGGGACTTCTTCAAGAGACCCAGTACTTC	CASSFDPRTGLLQETQYF